Sequencing of this T cell receptor beta chain was carried out in a study of yellow fever vaccine responses in identical twins. This clonotype occurred a few times. Its antigen remains unidentified. Study findings and constraints: Twins' vaccine T cell response reportedly gave the appearance of partial convergence and partial personalization.

TCRdb reanalysed the RT-PCR reads using MiXCR and keeps one entry per CDR3 protein. The table has fewer than 200 distinct CDR3 sequences, roughly 72% seen once; the top ten hold about 19%. CDR1 is ENHRY, CDR2 SYGVKD, per germline. The CDR3 has 13 residues. With 7 bases removed from V and 4 bases from J, the gap between germline ends came to 13 bases. The clonotype comes from a woman under 30 who received the yellow fever vaccine. Sequenced here: T cells from blood (PBMCs), unsorted or a sorted subset (not recorded which), sampled before or after yellow fever vaccination (not recorded which). The V and J genes are TRBV10-3 and TRBJ1-1; no firm D call. The CDR3 is CAINEAGATEAFF. As DNA, the CDR3 is TGTGCCATCAACGAAGCGGGTGCCACTGAAGCTTTCTTT.